The 17 T cell receptor beta chains below all came from one sample that was sequenced in a study of cytomegalovirus exposure and HLA in healthy donors. Method: immunoSEQ multiplex PCR; TCRdb's copy keeps in-frame clones and lacks some. This table holds tens of thousands of clones, under 95% found once. Material: PBMCs. All receptors derive from a man aged 25 to 45 in good health and CMV-seronegative.

The chain joins TRBV14 to TRBJ2-7; D is unclear. The germline V and J ends were trimmed by 4 bases and 2 bases, with 9 bases remaining between them. CDR3 size: 13 residues. Germline CDR1 and CDR2: SGHDN and FVKESK. The CDR3 reads CASSPRFAYEQYF. Written as DNA, the CDR3 is TGTGCCAGCAGCCCCAGATTCGCCTACGAGCAGTACTTC. The whole variable domain, filled in from reference TRBV14 and TRBJ2-7, reads EAGVTQFPSHSVIEKGQTVTLRCDPISGHDNLYWYRRVMGKEIKFLLHFVKESKQDESGMPNNRFLAERTGGTYSTLKVQPAELEDSGVYFCASSPRFAYEQYFGPGTRLTVT.

V and J are TRBV6-1 and TRBJ1-5; 7 bases are shared with TRBD1. This CDR3 has 15 residues. Trimming at V came to 4 bases and at J to 2 bases, leaving 5 bases not matched to a gene. Germline loops: CDR1 MNHNS, CDR2 SASEGT. This CDR3 reads CASSGPTGGNQPQHF. Here the CDR3 DNA reads TGTGCCAGCAGTGGTCCCACAGGGGGCAATCAGCCCCAGCATTTT.

The J gene is TRBJ1-4, the V gene TRBV19, with 9 nucleotides matching TRBD1. The CDR3 sequence is 17 residues long. Unmatched junction bases numbered 12, after V lost 4 bases and J lost 6 bases. Germline V gives CDR1 LNHDA, CDR2 SQIVND (reference sequence). The CDR3 is CASSTGQGNYFDEKLFF. CDR3 sequence (DNA): TGTGCCAGTAGTACCGGACAGGGGAATTATTTCGATGAAAAACTGTTTTTT.

The rearrangement uses TRBV6-5 and TRBJ2-7, with D perhaps TRBD1 (7 bases). Germline-derived CDR1 and CDR2 are MNHEY and SVGAGI. CDR3 length: 13 residues. Trimming cost V 5 bases and J 4 bases, with 12 bases left between them. The CDR3 DNA sequence: TGTGCCAGCAGTGCGGGACAGACGTACGAGCAGTACTTC. Translation: CASSAGQTYEQYF.

This sequence joins TRBV5-1 and TRBJ2-7; no firm D call. Germline V gene sequence: CDR1 SGHRS, CDR2 YFSETQ. CDR3 length equals 14 residues. Trimming left V 0 bases short and J 4 bases short, with 11 bases between. CDR3: CASSLGIRSYEQYF. CDR3 nucleotide sequence: TGCGCCAGCAGCTTGGGTATCAGGTCTTACGAGCAGTACTTC.

The chain is built from TRBV14 and TRBJ2-2, with 11 bases that match TRBD1. Germline-derived CDR1 and CDR2 are SGHDN and FVKESK. CDR3 size: 16 residues. V shed 4 bases and J 4 bases; nucleotides not matched to a gene: 5. This CDR3 is CASSPAGQGGTGELFF. CDR3 bases: TGTGCCAGCAGCCCGGCGGGACAGGGGGGCACCGGGGAGCTGTTTTTT.

CDR3 region: CASSDPRTSGREQYF. As DNA, the CDR3 is TGTGCCAGCAGTGACCCCAGGACTAGTGGGCGGGAGCAGTACTTC. This chain joins TRBV25-1 and TRBJ2-7; 7 positions agree with TRBD2. The germline V gene encodes CDR1 MGHDK and CDR2 SYGVNS. With 3 bases clipped from V and 7 bases from J, the junction kept 12 bases outside the gene matches. The length of the CDR3 is 15 residues.

J is TRBJ1-5 and V is TRBV6-1; TRBD1 might be the D (6 bases). V lost 6 bases and J lost 5, with 17 bases in between. Looked up from germline, CDR1 is MNHNS and CDR2 is SASEGT. The CDR3 spans 15 residues. CDR3 sequence: CASSPPPRGDQPQHF. CDR3 coding DNA: TGTGCCAGCAGCCCACCTCCCAGGGGAGATCAGCCCCAGCATTTT.

V usage is TRBV6-4 and J usage is TRBJ1-1; possibly TRBD1 for D (5 bases). CDR3 length: 13 amino acids. Deletions cut 5 bases from V and 1 base from J, with 8 bases between. Germline V gene data show CDR1 as MRHNA and CDR2 as SNTAGT. The CDR3, as DNA: TGTGCCAGCAGTCTACAGGCGAACACTGAAGCTTTCTTT. Encoded protein: CASSLQANTEAFF.

The V gene is TRBV2, the J gene TRBJ2-2, with a weak D call TRBD2 (7 bases). Trimming cost V 4 bases and J 1 base, with 13 bases left between them. This CDR3 is built from 16 residues. Germline V gene lookup returns CDR1 SNHLY and CDR2 FYNNEI. The CDR3 region is CASSAGGGWNTGELFF. The CDR3 DNA sequence: TGTGCCAGCAGTGCTGGGGGGGGCTGGAACACCGGGGAGCTGTTTTTT.

The chain combines TRBV18 with TRBJ1-2, with TRBD1 matching over 7 bases. V trimming: 2 bases; J trimming: 2 bases; junction bases outside the gene matches: 5. Per germline, CDR1 KGHSH and CDR2 LQKENI. This CDR3 comprises 15 residues. CDR3 in amino acids: CASSPSQGGNYGYTF. DNA for the CDR3: TGTGCCAGCTCACCAAGTCAAGGGGGCAACTATGGCTACACCTTC.

The chain has TRBV11-3 and TRBJ2-1, with 13 bases matching TRBD2. CDR1 is SGHNT and CDR2 is YENEEA in the germline V gene. Germline trimming cut 1 base from V and 8 bases from J; bases unmatched to any gene: 8. This CDR3 region has 17 residues. The CDR3 here is CASSLGQTSGGYDEQFF. CDR3 sequence (DNA): TGTGCCAGCAGCTTAGGCCAGACTAGCGGGGGGTACGATGAGCAGTTCTTC. The full variable domain, rest sourced from reference TRBV11-3 and TRBJ2-1, is EAGVVQSPRYKIIEKKQPVAFWCNPISGHNTLYWYLQNLGQGPELLIRYENEEAVDDSQLPKDRFSAERLKGVDSTLKIQPAELGDSAVYLCASSLGQTSGGYDEQFFGPGTRLTVL.

The chain links TRBV10-2 to TRBJ1-5; 9 bases match TRBD1. With 8 bases clipped from V and 1 base from J, the junction kept 9 bases outside the gene matches. This CDR3 is built from 16 residues. CDR1 and CDR2 (germline): WSHSY, SAAADI. The CDR3 nucleotides read TGCGCCAGCGGGGTCTCGGGACAGGGAAGCAATCAGCCCCAGCATTTT. This translates into CASGVSGQGSNQPQHF.

The genes are TRBV19 and TRBJ1-2; 7 nucleotides match TRBD1. In germline, CDR1 is LNHDA, CDR2 SQIVND (reference sequence). V shed 4 bases, J shed 2 bases, and the junction held 7 bases outside the gene matches. This CDR3 contains 15 residues. CDR3 sequence reads: CASSTRTGSNYGYTF. CDR3 sequence (DNA): TGTGCCAGTAGTACGCGGACAGGATCCAACTATGGCTACACCTTC.

The CDR3 DNA follows: TGTGCCAGCAGCTTAGGGGGGGGAATAGGGGACTACCTAAATCAGCCCCAGCATTTT. The encoded protein is CASSLGGGIGDYLNQPQHF. J is TRBJ1-5 and V is TRBV7-8; D possibly corresponds to TRBD1 (5 bases). From germline, CDR1 is SGHVS and CDR2 FQNEAQ. V was shortened by 1 base and J by 4 bases, with 23 bases between the two germline ends. The CDR3 consists of 19 residues.

J is TRBJ1-2 and V is TRBV6-1; D remains unclear. V was cut by 7 bases and J by 6 bases, with 12 bases left in between. CDR3 length equals 12 residues. CDR1 is MNHNS and CDR2 is SASEGT in the germline V gene. CDR3 loop: CASTEGWDGYTF. In nucleotides, the CDR3 is TGTGCCAGCACAGAGGGATGGGATGGCTACACCTTC.

V gene TRBV4-2 combines with J gene TRBJ1-5, with D tentatively TRBD1 (6 bases). There are 16 residues in the CDR3. V was pared by 0 bases and J by 6 bases, with 15 bases between. Germline V gives CDR1 LGHNA, CDR2 YNFKEQ. DNA for the CDR3: TGTGCCAGCAGCCAAGATGGGCAGGGGTCAGCTCAGCCCCAGCATTTT. It translates to CASSQDGQGSAQPQHF.